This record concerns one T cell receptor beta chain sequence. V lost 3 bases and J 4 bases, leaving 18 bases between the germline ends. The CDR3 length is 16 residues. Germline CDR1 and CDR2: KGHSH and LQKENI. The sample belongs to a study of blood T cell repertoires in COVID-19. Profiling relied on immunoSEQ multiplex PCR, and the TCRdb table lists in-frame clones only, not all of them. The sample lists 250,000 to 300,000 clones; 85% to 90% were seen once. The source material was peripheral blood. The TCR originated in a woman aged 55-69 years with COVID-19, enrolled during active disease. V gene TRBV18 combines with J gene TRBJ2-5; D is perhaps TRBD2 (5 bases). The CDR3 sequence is CASSPVGAAVGETQYF. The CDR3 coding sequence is TGTGCCAGCTCACCCGTCGGAGCAGCGGTAGGAGAGACCCAGTACTTC.